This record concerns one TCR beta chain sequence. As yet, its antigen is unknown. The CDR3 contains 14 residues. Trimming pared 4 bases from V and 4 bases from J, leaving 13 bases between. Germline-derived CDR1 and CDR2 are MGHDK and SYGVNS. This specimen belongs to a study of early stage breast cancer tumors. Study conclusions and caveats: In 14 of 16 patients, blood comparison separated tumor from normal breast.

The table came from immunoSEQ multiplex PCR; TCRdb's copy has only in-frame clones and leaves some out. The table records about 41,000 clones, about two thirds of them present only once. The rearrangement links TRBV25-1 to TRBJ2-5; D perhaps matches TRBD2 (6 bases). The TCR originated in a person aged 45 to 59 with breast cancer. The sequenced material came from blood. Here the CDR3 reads CASSALQGGETQYF. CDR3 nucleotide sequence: TGTGCCAGCAGTGCCCTGCAGGGAGGAGAGACCCAGTACTTC.